The rows below give T cell receptor beta chains drawn from one sample of a study of T cells in Graves' hyperthyroidism and ophthalmopathy. One entry per CDR3 protein results from TCRdb running MiXCR on the multiplex PCR reads. The table has some 500,000 distinct CDR3 sequences, approximately 15% seen once. Sequencing used blood. The receptors were gathered from a woman aged 18-30 years with Graves' hyperthyroidism. The conserved cysteine and the conserved F or W are not part of the CDR3 here. Each record gives: V gene, D gene, CDR3 protein. The D gene is left open where the match is weak.

TRBV12-3/TRBV12-4,NA,ASSLRVLLYSNYGYT
TRBV3-1,NA,ASSQGGLGNTEAF
TRBV12-5,TRBD2,ASGLVLLLAGGVTTDTQY
TRBV2,TRBD1,ARGTVNSPLH
TRBV30,TRBD2,AWSRLAGETQY
TRBV12-3/TRBV12-4,TRBD1,ASRPGQRGGSNQPQH
TRBV2,NA,ASSVNPDLDLLDIQY
TRBV28,NA,ASSLPGYNEQF
TRBV12-3/TRBV12-4,NA,ASRETLGYEQY
TRBV6-1,TRBD2,ASTSTSGRAGELF
TRBV11-2,NA,ASSLAVRGDTQY
TRBV12-5,NA,ASGFGGVNEKLF
TRBV11-3,TRBD2,ASSLGQAGGETQY
TRBV27,NA,ASSRSGINYGYT
TRBV7-9,TRBD1,ASRSTGTSYEQY
TRBV14,TRBD2,ASSFTSGVYNEQF
TRBV6-6,NA,ASSYSSAVGGTEAF
TRBV11-2,NA,ASSSVYYTGELF
TRBV5-5,TRBD2,ASKLSGRREDTQY
TRBV6-1,TRBD1,ASSPLDRGLEKLF
TRBV14,TRBD1,ASSPSRDRGRTYGYT
TRBV19,NA,ASRKTVGGETQY
TRBV20-1,NA,SARIRALGTEAF
TRBV6-5,TRBD2,ASSYPSGRDANIGELF
TRBV12-3/TRBV12-4,TRBD1,ASTGTGNYEQY
TRBV6-1,NA,ASSEQGRADTQY
TRBV13,NA,ASSFGKSYEQY
TRBV28,NA,ASNLIEGGNEQF
TRBV11-2,NA,ASSPIPGGSMGTEAF
TRBV12-5,NA,ASGLDGAGQPQH
TRBV30,NA,AWKGGRAEQY
TRBV29-1,TRBD1,SPRDRDYEQY
TRBV24-1,NA,ATSPGSAEAF
TRBV12-3/TRBV12-4,NA,ASSSQLREKLF
TRBV7-9,TRBD2,ASSLDWTSGRIEPETQY
TRBV2,NA,ASRGGLLNTQY
TRBV10-3,NA,AISDPRGGNSYNEQF
TRBV20-1,TRBD2,SARDGVWTSGRAEYYNEQF
TRBV27,TRBD1,ASSPTKQTGDMNTEAF
TRBV7-9,NA,ASSLGGAGTEAF
TRBV20-1,NA,SARDRQKTYEQY
TRBV11-2,TRBD1,ASSPQRTGVNTEAF
TRBV29-1,TRBD1,SVLPGDSNEKLF
TRBV19,TRBD2,ASTRTSGSHEQL
TRBV24-1,TRBD1,ATSETGTGQF
TRBV6-1,NA,ASRRGWGNQPQH
TRBV13,NA,ASSLGRGGRYEQY
TRBV12-3/TRBV12-4,TRBD1,ASSYTGGRQPQH
TRBV18,NA,ASSPPGMGAKNIQY
TRBV30,NA,AWSVGWGQETQY
TRBV12-3/TRBV12-4,NA,ASRTGANYGYT
TRBV6-1,NA,ASSPGHYNEQF
TRBV6-1,NA,ASSEGTAEKLF
TRBV12-3/TRBV12-4,NA,ASSLVQGGNQPRH
TRBV14,NA,ASSQRGLLYEQY
TRBV7-9,NA,ASRSSSSSTDTQY